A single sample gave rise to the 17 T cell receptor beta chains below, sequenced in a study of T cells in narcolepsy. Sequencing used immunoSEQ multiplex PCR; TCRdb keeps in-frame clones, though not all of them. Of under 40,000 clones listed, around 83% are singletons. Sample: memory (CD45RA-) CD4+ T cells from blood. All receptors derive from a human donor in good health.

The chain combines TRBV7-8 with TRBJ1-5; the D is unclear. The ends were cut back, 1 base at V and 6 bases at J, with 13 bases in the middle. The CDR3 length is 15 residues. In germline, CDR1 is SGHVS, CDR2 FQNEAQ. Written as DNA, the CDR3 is TGTGCCAGCAGCTTAGTTTCAGATTTCTCTCAGCCCCAGCATTTT. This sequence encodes CASSLVSDFSQPQHF.

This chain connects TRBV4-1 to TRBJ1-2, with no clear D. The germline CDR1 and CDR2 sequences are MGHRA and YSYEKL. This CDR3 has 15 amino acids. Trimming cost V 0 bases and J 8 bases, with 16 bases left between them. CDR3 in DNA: TGCGCCAGCAGCCAAGATGATGGAATTGGGTTCGGCTACACCTTC. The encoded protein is CASSQDDGIGFGYTF.

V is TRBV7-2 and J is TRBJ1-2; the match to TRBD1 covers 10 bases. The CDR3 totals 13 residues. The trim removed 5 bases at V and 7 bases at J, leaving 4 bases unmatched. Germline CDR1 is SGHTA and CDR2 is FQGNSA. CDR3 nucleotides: TGTGCCAGCAGCCCACGGACAGGGGGTGGCTACACCTTC. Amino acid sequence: CASSPRTGGGYTF. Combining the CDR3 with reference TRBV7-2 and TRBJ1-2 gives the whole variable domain GAGVSQSPSNKVTEKGKDVELRCDPISGHTALYWYRQSLGQGLEFLIYFQGNSAPDKSGLPSDRFSAERTGGSVSTLTIQRTQQEDSAVYLCASSPRTGGGYTFGSGTRLTVV.

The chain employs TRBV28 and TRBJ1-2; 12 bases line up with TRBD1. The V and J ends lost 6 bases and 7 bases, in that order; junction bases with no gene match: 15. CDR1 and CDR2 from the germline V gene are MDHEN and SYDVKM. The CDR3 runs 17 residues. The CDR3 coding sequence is TGTGCCAGCAGACTATCCGGGACAGGGGGCCCCCAGGGTGGCTACACCTTC. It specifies CASRLSGTGGPQGGYTF.

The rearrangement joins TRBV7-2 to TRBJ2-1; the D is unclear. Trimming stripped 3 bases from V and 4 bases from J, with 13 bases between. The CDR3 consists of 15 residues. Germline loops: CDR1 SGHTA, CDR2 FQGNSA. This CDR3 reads CASSLNALSYNEQFF. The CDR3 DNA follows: TGTGCCAGCAGCTTGAATGCCCTATCTTACAATGAGCAGTTCTTC. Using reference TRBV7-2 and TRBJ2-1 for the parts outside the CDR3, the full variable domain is GAGVSQSPSNKVTEKGKDVELRCDPISGHTALYWYRQSLGQGLEFLIYFQGNSAPDKSGLPSDRFSAERTGGSVSTLTIQRTQQEDSAVYLCASSLNALSYNEQFFGPGTRLTVL.

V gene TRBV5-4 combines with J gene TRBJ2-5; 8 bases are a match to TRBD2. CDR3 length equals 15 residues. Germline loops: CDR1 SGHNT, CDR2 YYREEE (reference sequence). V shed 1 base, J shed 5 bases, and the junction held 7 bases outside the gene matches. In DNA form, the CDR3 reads TGTGCCAGCAGCTTGCTTACTAGCGGCGGGGAGACCCAGTACTTC. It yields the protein CASSLLTSGGETQYF.

The CDR3 nucleotides read TGTGCCAGTAGCGACTCCCTTAGCAGGGATAACTATGGCTACACCTTC. Protein: CASSDSLSRDNYGYTF. The V and J genes are TRBV19 and TRBJ1-2; perhaps TRBD1 as D (5 bases). The CDR3 runs to 16 residues. The V gene's germline CDR1 is LNHDA and CDR2 SQIVND (reference sequence). Trimming pared 6 bases from V and 1 base from J, leaving 18 bases between.

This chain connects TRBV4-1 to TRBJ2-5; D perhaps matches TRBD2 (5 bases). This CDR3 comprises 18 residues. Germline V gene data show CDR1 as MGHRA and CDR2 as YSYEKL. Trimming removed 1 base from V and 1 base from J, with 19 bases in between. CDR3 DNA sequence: TGCGCCAGCAGCCAAGTGGACCTCGGACTTTCTCTCCAAGAGACCCAGTACTTC. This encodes CASSQVDLGLSLQETQYF.

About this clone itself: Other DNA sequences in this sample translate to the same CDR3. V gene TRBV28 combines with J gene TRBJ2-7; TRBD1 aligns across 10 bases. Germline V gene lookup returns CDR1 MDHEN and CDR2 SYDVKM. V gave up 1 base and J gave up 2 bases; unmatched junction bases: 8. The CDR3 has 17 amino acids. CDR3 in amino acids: CASSLSGLGTGAYEQYV. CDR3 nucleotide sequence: TGTGCCAGCAGTTTATCGGGGTTAGGGACAGGGGCCTACGAGCAGTACGTC.

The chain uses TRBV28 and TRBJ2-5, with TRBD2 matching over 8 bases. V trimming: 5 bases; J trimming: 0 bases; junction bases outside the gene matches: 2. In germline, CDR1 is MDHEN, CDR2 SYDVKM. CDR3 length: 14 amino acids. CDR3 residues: CASSALADQETQYF. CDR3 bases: TGTGCCAGCAGTGCACTAGCGGACCAAGAGACCCAGTACTTC.

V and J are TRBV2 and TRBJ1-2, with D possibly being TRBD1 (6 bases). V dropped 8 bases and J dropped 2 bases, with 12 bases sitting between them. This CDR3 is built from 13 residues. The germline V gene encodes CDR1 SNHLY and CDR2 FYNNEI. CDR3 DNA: TGTGCCAGCCGGAGGGGGTTAAACTATGGCTACACCTTC. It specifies CASRRGLNYGYTF. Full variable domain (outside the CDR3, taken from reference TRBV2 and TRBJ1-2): EPEVTQTPSHQVTQMGQEVILRCVPISNHLYFYWYRQILGQKVEFLVSFYNNEISEKSEIFDDQFSVERPDGSNFTLKIRSTKLEDSAMYFCASRRGLNYGYTFGSGTRLTVV.

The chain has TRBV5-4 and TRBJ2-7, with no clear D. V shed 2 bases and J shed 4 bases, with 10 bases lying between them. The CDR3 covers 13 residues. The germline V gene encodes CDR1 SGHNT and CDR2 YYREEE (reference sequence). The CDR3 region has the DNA TGTGCCAGCAGCTTTTCGCCCGAGTACGAGCAGTACGTC. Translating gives CASSFSPEYEQYV.

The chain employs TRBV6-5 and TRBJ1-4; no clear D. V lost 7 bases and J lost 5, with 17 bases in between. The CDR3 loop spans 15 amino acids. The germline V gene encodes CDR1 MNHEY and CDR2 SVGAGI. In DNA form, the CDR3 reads TGTGCCAGCACCAAAAACGGATTGAAGAATGAAAAACTGTTTTTT. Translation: CASTKNGLKNEKLFF.

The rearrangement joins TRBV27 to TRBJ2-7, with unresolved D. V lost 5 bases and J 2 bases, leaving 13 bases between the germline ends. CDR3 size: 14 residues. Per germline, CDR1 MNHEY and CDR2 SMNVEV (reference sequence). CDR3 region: CASSPLGGTYEQYF. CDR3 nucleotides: TGTGCCAGCAGTCCTCTAGGTGGGACCTACGAGCAGTACTTC.

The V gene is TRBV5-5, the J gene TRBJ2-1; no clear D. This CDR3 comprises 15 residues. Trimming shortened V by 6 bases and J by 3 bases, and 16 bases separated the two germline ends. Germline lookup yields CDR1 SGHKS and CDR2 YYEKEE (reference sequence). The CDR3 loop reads CASIIVPGLYNEQFF. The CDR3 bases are TGTGCCAGCATTATAGTCCCTGGGCTCTACAATGAGCAGTTCTTC.

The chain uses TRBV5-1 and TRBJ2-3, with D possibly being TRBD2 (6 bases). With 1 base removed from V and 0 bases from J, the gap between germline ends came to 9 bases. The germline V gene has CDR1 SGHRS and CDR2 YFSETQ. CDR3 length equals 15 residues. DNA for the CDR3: TGCGCCAGCAGCTTGTGGGGGGTTAGCACAGATACGCAGTATTTT. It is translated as CASSLWGVSTDTQYF. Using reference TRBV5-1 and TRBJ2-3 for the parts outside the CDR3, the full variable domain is KAGVTQTPRYLIKTRGQQVTLSCSPISGHRSVSWYQQTPGQGLQFLFEYFSETQRNKGNFPGRFSGRQFSNSRSEMNVSTLELGDSALYLCASSLWGVSTDTQYFGPGTRLTVL.

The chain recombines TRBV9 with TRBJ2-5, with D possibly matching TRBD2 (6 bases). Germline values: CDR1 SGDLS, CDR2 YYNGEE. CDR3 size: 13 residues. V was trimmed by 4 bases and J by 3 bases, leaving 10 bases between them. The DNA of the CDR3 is TGTGCCAGCAGCCCGGGACTGGAAGAGACCCAGTACTTC. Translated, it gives CASSPGLEETQYF.